This passage covers 22 T cell receptor beta chains from one sample sequenced in a study of vaccination effects on CD4 cells after COVID-19. Prior to sequencing, the ViraFEST assay stimulated PBMC with viral peptide pools, which expanded the antigen-specific CD4+ T cells. CD4+ T cell isolation took place after more than eight days of culture. Each participant was administered two doses of either the BNT162b2 or the mRNA-1273 vaccine. TCRdb's copy holds only in-frame clones and misses some; the assay was immunoSEQ multiplex PCR. Among tens of thousands of clones, roughly 76% were seen once, and the ten largest hold about 5.3%. Antigen specificity for these receptors is unknown. Sequenced here: CD4+ T cells from PBMCs cultured with SARS-CoV-2 spike peptides, sampled after COVID-19 vaccination. All receptors derive from a human donor who received a COVID-19 vaccine. Some clones in this sample may be carry-over from other donors' samples.

V is TRBV27 and J is TRBJ1-2; D perhaps matches TRBD1 (5 bases). The CDR3 runs to 13 residues. Trimming stripped 11 bases from V and 8 bases from J, with 21 bases between. The germline V gene encodes CDR1 MNHEY and CDR2 SMNVEV (reference sequence). The CDR3 nucleotides are TGTGCCCAGAACACCCGGGCCCCAGGGGGCTACACCTTC. Residues: CAQNTRAPGGYTF.

Remarks on this clone: Other DNA sequences in the sample encode the same CDR3. The chain combines TRBV9 with TRBJ2-5, with 15 bases that match TRBD2. Unmatched junction bases numbered 5, after V lost 3 bases and J lost 2 bases. Germline CDR1 is SGDLS and CDR2 is YYNGEE. The CDR3 extends over 17 amino acids. For the CDR3, the DNA is TGTGCCAGCAGCGCCGGGACTAGCGGGGGGCTACAAGAGACCCAGTACTTC. This translates into CASSAGTSGGLQETQYF.

The chain couples TRBV6-6 to TRBJ2-5, with D tentatively TRBD1 (7 bases). From germline, CDR1 is MNHNY and CDR2 SVGAGI (reference sequence). CDR3 length: 14 amino acids. V dropped 10 bases and J dropped 3 bases, with 18 bases sitting between them. For the CDR3, the DNA is TGTGCCACCCGACAGGGACAGCGGGAAGAGACCCAGTACTTC. This sequence encodes CATRQGQREETQYF.

The genes are TRBV7-2 and TRBJ1-2, with 7 nucleotides matching TRBD1. This CDR3 spans 13 amino acids. The V gene end was trimmed by 5 bases and the J gene end by 3 bases; junction bases not matched to a gene: 3. Germline V gene data show CDR1 as SGHTA and CDR2 as FQGNSA. This CDR3 reads CASSPDRDYGYTF. CDR3 nucleotide sequence: TGTGCCAGCAGCCCAGACAGGGACTATGGCTACACCTTC.

The chain combines TRBV18 with TRBJ1-2, with TRBD1 matching over 7 bases. The CDR3 runs to 17 residues. Germline values: CDR1 KGHSH, CDR2 LQKENI. V lost 2 bases, J lost 2 bases, and 11 bases stayed unmatched. The chain's CDR3 is CASSPLPVGRGNYGYTF. The CDR3 DNA reads TGTGCCAGCTCACCATTACCCGTAGGCAGGGGGAACTATGGCTACACCTTC. Using reference TRBV18 and TRBJ1-2 for the parts outside the CDR3, the full variable domain is NAGVMQNPRHLVRRRGQEARLRCSPMKGHSHVYWYRQLPEEGLKFMVYLQKENIIDESGMPKERFSAEFPKEGPSILRIQQVVRGDSAAYFCASSPLPVGRGNYGYTFGSGTRLTVV.

The rearrangement uses TRBV18 and TRBJ2-5; TRBD1 aligns across 7 bases. V shed 6 bases, J shed 4 bases, and the junction held 8 bases outside the gene matches. The CDR3 is made up of 14 amino acids. Looked up from germline, CDR1 is KGHSH and CDR2 is LQKENI. This CDR3 reads CASSHTGAGETQYF. DNA of the CDR3: TGTGCCAGCTCGCATACAGGGGCGGGAGAGACCCAGTACTTC.

V is TRBV28 and J is TRBJ2-2; the match to TRBD2 covers 7 bases. Per germline, CDR1 MDHEN and CDR2 SYDVKM. V trimming: 3 bases; J trimming: 4 bases; junction bases outside the gene matches: 2. This CDR3 spans 14 amino acids. The CDR3 sequence is CASSFGRVTGELFF. The CDR3 coding sequence is TGTGCCAGCAGTTTTGGGAGGGTCACCGGGGAGCTGTTTTTT.

The V and J genes are TRBV10-1 and TRBJ2-7; no clear D gene. Trimming shortened V by 4 bases and J by 0 bases, and 13 bases separated the two germline ends. Germline V gives CDR1 WNHNN, CDR2 SYGVQD (reference sequence). This CDR3 is built from 15 residues. CDR3 in DNA: TGCGCCAGCAGTGGAAAGAAGGTCAGCTCCTACGAGCAGTACGTC. This gives the protein CASSGKKVSSYEQYV.

The chain uses TRBV10-1 and TRBJ2-1; possible D gene TRBD2, 6 bases. CDR1 and CDR2 (germline): WNHNN, SYGVQD (reference sequence). There are 16 residues in the CDR3. V was cut by 6 bases and J by 0 bases, with 15 bases left in between. The CDR3 DNA reads TGCGCCAGCAGCGCTCGGTTTAGCGGCTCCTACAATGAGCAGTTCTTC. As protein: CASSARFSGSYNEQFF.

The genes are TRBV27 and TRBJ1-2; TRBD1 is a possible D gene (6 bases). The CDR3 is 13 residues long. With 2 bases removed from V and 6 bases from J, the gap between germline ends came to 10 bases. CDR1 is MNHEY and CDR2 is SMNVEV in the germline V gene (reference sequence). This chain's CDR3 is CASSLVQGDGYTF. The CDR3 DNA is TGTGCCAGCAGTTTAGTACAGGGAGATGGCTACACCTTC.

The V gene is TRBV5-1, the J gene TRBJ1-5, with D possibly matching TRBD1 (6 bases). Trimming cost V 3 bases and J 5 bases, with 15 bases left between them. Per the germline V gene, CDR1 is SGHRS and CDR2 is YFSETQ. The CDR3 runs 15 residues. Here the CDR3 DNA reads TGCGCCAGCAGCTCCGGGGGGGGCCCTCATCAGCCCCAGCATTTT. Translated: CASSSGGGPHQPQHF.

V usage is TRBV30 and J usage is TRBJ1-1; D not certain. V gave up 2 bases and J gave up 1 base, with 11 bases separating them. CDR3 length: 14 amino acids. The germline gives CDR1 GTSNPN, CDR2 SVGIG (reference sequence). This CDR3 reads CAWSSASRNTEAFF. CDR3 nucleotide sequence: TGTGCCTGGAGTTCAGCCAGCCGGAACACTGAAGCTTTCTTT. Together with reference TRBV30 and TRBJ1-1, the CDR3 gives the full variable domain: SQTIHQWPATLVQPVGSPLSLECTVEGTSNPNLYWYRQAAGRGLQLLFYSVGIGQISSEVPQNLSASRPQDRQFILSSKKLLLSDSGFYLCAWSSASRNTEAFFGQGTRLTVV.

This rearrangement joins TRBV15 to TRBJ1-4, with TRBD1 identical over 9 bases. This CDR3 is built from 16 residues. The V gene end was trimmed by 1 base and the J gene end by 4 bases; junction bases not matched to a gene: 4. Germline-derived CDR1 and CDR2 are LNHNV and YYDKDF (reference sequence). CDR3 nucleotides: TGTGCCACCAGCAGAGTCATGGGACAGGGTAATGAAAAACTGTTTTTT. As protein: CATSRVMGQGNEKLFF.

The rearrangement joins TRBV5-4 to TRBJ2-1; tentative D call: TRBD2 (5 bases). This CDR3 is built from 12 residues. The V gene's germline CDR1 is SGHNT and CDR2 YYREEE (reference sequence). The V end was cut by 1 base, the J end by 10 bases, with 9 bases between. CDR3: CASSLIRGEQFF. In DNA form, the CDR3 reads TGTGCCAGCAGCTTGATTCGGGGAGAGCAGTTCTTC.

The chain is built from TRBV9 and TRBJ2-3, with D unresolved. This CDR3 comprises 17 residues. Germline V gene sequence: CDR1 SGDLS, CDR2 YYNGEE. Deletions cut 0 bases from V and 1 base from J, with 15 bases between. CDR3 DNA: TGTGCCAGCAGCGTAGTTTCCGGCATAGATGGCACAGATACGCAGTATTTT. This encodes CASSVVSGIDGTDTQYF.

The CDR3 DNA follows: TGTGCTAGTGGTTTGATCGTTCAGGGGGCAGCAGATACGCAGTATTTT. Amino acid sequence: CASGLIVQGAADTQYF. The chain recombines TRBV12-5 with TRBJ2-3; TRBD1 matches at 8 bases. In germline, CDR1 is LGHNT, CDR2 FRNRAP. The CDR3 loop spans 16 amino acids. With V trimmed by 2 bases and J by 4 bases, 8 bases remained unmatched.

The chain employs TRBV5-4 and TRBJ2-7; D might be TRBD1 (5 bases). V shed 4 bases and J shed 4 bases, with 15 bases lying between them. This CDR3 region has 14 residues. Germline CDR1 SGHNT, CDR2 YYREEE (reference sequence). The CDR3 DNA follows: TGTGCCAGCAGCCCGTTGTCAGGGCAGTACGAGCAGTACGTC. Its translation: CASSPLSGQYEQYV.

V is TRBV7-9 and J is TRBJ2-2, with a possible D match to TRBD2 (6 bases). Trimming stripped 5 bases from V and 7 bases from J, with 14 bases between. The CDR3 runs to 14 residues. Germline CDR1 and CDR2: SEHNR and FQNEAQ (reference sequence). The CDR3 DNA follows: TGTGCCAGCAGCCCTGGACTAAATGGCGGGGAGCTGTTTTTT. Protein: CASSPGLNGGELFF.

V is TRBV29-1 and J is TRBJ2-7, with 9 positions matching TRBD1. The CDR3 is 14 amino acids. CDR1 and CDR2 from the germline V gene are SQVTM and ANQGSEA. Trimming removed 4 bases from V and 2 bases from J; junction bases left unmatched: 6. CDR3 sequence reads: CSVGRDRDPYEQYV. DNA of the CDR3: TGCAGCGTTGGCCGGGACAGGGACCCCTACGAGCAGTACGTC.

This clone has only a few counts. V gene TRBV30 combines with J gene TRBJ1-2; 7 nucleotides align to TRBD1. The CDR3 consists of 15 residues. Germline V CDR1 and CDR2: GTSNPN, SVGIG (reference sequence). V was clipped by 4 bases and J by 2 bases; unmatched bases: 10. CDR3 coding DNA: TGTGCCTGGACCATCACAGGGGTAGGGAACTATGGCTACACCTTC. Translated: CAWTITGVGNYGYTF.

The chain links TRBV19 to TRBJ2-2; no clear D. The V and J ends lost 5 bases and 4 bases respectively, with 14 bases between them. Per germline, CDR1 LNHDA and CDR2 SQIVND (reference sequence). CDR3 size: 15 residues. The CDR3, as DNA: TGTGCCAGTAGTCTATCAAGGGTCCTCACCGGGGAGCTGTTTTTT. This codes for CASSLSRVLTGELFF. Full variable domain (outside the CDR3, taken from reference TRBV19 and TRBJ2-2): DGGITQSPKYLFRKEGQNVTLSCEQNLNHDAMYWYRQDPGQGLRLIYYSQIVNDFQKGDIAEGYSVSREKKESFPLTVTSAQKNPTAFYLCASSLSRVLTGELFFGEGSRLTVL.

The chain recombines TRBV19 with TRBJ2-5, with TRBD1 matching 7 bases. The CDR3 totals 15 residues. V lost 6 bases to trimming and J lost 2 bases; unmatched junction nucleotides: 9. Germline-derived CDR1 and CDR2 are LNHDA and SQIVND (reference sequence). The CDR3: CASRITGTAQETQYF. The DNA for the CDR3 is TGTGCCAGTAGAATAACCGGGACAGCACAAGAGACCCAGTACTTC.